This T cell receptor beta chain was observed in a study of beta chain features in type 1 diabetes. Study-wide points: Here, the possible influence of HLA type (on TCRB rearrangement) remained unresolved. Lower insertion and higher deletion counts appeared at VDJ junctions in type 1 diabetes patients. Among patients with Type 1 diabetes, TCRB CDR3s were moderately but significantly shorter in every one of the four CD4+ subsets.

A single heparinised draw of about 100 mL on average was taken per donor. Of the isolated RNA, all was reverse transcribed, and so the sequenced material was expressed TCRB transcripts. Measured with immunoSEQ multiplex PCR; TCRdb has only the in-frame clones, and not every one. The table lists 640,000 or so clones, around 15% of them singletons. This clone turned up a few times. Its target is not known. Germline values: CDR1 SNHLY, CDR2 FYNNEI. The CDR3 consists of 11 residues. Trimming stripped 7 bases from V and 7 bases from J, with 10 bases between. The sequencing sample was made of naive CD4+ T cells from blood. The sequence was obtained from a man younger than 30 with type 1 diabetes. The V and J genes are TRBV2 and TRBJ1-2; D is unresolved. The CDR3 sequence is CASKNLGGYTF. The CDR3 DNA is TGTGCCAGCAAGAACTTAGGTGGCTACACCTTC.